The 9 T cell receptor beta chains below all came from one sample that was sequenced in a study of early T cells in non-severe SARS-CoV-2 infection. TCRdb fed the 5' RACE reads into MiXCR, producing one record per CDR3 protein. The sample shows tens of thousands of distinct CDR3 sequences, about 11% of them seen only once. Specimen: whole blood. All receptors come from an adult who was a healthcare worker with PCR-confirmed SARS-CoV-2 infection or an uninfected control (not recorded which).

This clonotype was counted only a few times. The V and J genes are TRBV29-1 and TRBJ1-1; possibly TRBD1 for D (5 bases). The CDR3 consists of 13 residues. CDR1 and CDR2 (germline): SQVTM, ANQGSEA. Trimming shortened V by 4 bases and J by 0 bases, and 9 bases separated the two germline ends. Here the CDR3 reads CSVAGMVNTEAFF. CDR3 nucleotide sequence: TGCAGCGTTGCAGGGATGGTGAACACTGAAGCTTTCTTT.

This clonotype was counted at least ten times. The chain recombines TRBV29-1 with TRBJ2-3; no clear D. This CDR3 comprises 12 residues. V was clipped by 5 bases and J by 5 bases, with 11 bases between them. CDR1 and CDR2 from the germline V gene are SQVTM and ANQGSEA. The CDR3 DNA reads TGCAGCGTTTCACGGGCCGAAGATACGCAGTATTTT. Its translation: CSVSRAEDTQYF.

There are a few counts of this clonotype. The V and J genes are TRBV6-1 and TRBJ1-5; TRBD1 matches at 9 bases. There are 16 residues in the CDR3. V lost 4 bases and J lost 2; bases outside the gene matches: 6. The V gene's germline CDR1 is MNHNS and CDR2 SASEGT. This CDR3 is CASSVRTGVGNQPQHF. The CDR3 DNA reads TGTGCCAGCAGTGTAAGGACAGGGGTTGGCAATCAGCCCCAGCATTTT.

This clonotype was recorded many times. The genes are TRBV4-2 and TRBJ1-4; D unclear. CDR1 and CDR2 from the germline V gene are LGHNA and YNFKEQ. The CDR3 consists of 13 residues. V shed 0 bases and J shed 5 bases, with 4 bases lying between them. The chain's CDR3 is CASSQDLNEKLFF. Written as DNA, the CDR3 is TGTGCCAGCAGCCAAGACCTAAATGAAAAACTGTTTTTT.

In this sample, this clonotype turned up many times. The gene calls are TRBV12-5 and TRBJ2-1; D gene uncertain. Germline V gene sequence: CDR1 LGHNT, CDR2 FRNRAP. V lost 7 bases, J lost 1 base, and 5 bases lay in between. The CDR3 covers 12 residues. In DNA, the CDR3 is TGTGCTAGTGCGGGTTCCTACAATGAGCAGTTCTTC. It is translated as CASAGSYNEQFF.

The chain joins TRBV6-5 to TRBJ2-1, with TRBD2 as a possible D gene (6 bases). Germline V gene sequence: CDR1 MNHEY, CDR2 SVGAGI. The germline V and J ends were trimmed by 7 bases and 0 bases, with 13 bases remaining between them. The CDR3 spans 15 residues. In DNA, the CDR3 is TGTGCCAGCACGAAGGGGACTCCCTCCTACAATGAGCAGTTCTTC. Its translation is CASTKGTPSYNEQFF.

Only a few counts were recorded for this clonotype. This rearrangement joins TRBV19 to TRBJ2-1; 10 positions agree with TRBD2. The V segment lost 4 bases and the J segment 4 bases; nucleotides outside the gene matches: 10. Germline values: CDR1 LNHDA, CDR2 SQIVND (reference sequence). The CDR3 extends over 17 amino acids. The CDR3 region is CASSTGLAAPPYNEQFF. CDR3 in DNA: TGTGCCAGTAGTACCGGACTAGCGGCCCCGCCTTACAATGAGCAGTTCTTC.

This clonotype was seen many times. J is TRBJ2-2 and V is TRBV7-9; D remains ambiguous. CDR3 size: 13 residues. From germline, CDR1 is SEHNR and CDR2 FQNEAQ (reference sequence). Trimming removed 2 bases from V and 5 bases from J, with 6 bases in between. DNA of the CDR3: TGTGCCAGCAGCTTATCTCGTACCGGGGAGCTGTTTTTT. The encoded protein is CASSLSRTGELFF.

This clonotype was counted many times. The CDR3 DNA sequence: TGCGCCAGCAGCCAAGATTTGGGAAGCGGGGAGCTGTTTTTT. Protein sequence: CASSQDLGSGELFF. The V and J genes are TRBV4-3 and TRBJ2-2; D is uncertain. Between the trimmed V and J ends, which lost 0 bases and 7 bases, there was a span of 9 bases. The CDR3 sequence is 14 residues long. Germline V gene sequence: CDR1 LGHNA, CDR2 YSLEER.